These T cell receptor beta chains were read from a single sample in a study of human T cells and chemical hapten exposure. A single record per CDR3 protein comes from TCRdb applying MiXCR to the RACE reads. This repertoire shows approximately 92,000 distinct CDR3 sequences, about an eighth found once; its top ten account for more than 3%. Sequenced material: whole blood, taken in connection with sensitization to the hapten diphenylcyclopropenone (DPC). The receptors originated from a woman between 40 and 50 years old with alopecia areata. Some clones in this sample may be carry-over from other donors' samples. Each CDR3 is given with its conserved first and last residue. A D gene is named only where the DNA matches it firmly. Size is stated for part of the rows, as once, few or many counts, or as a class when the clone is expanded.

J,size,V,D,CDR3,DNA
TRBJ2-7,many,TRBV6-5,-,CASRTVAANYEQYF,TGTGCCAGCAGGACGGTAGCGGCCAACTACGAGCAGTACTTC
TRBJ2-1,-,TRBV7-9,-,CASSLGQRGGEQFF,TGTGCCAGCAGCCTCGGACAGCGGGGCGGTGAGCAGTTCTTC
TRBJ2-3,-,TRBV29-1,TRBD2,CSVEDQAGAGDTQYF,TGCAGCGTTGAAGATCAAGCGGGGGCCGGAGATACGCAGTATTTT
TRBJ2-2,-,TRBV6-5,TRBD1,CASRRRTGTGELFF,TGTGCCAGCAGACGCCGGACAGGGACCGGGGAGCTGTTTTTT
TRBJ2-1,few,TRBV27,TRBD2,CASSLLAGGLNNEQFF,TGTGCCAGCAGTTTACTAGCGGGAGGGCTGAACAATGAGCAGTTCTTC
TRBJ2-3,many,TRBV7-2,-,CASSPRAPWGTDTQYF,TGTGCCAGCAGCCCCAGGGCGCCATGGGGTACAGATACGCAGTATTTT
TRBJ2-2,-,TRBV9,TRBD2,CASSVGLARNTGELFF,TGTGCCAGCAGCGTAGGACTAGCGAGAAACACCGGGGAGCTGTTTTTT
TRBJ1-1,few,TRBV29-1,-,CSSKIQSDTEAFF,TGCAGCTCGAAGATTCAGAGCGACACTGAAGCTTTCTTT
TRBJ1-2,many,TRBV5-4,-,CASSLQPNYGYTF,TGTGCCAGCAGCTTACAGCCAAACTATGGCTACACCTTC
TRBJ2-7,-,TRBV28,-,CASSLFGGVSYEQYF,TGTGCCAGCAGTTTATTCGGCGGGGTCTCCTACGAGCAGTACTTC
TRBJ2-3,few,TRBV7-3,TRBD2,CASSLIPAGGSTDTQYF,TGTGCCAGCAGCTTAATTCCAGCGGGGGGAAGCACAGATACGCAGTATTTT
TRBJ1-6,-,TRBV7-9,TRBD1,CASSSRTGESPLHF,TGTGCCAGCAGCTCGCGGACAGGAGAATCACCCCTCCACTTT
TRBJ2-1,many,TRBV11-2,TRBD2,CASSPRRASGNAGHEQFF,TGTGCCAGCAGCCCCAGAAGAGCGAGCGGGAACGCGGGGCATGAGCAGTTCTTC
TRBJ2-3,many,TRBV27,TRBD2,CASSLNPASGGDGADTQYF,TGTGCCAGCAGTTTAAATCCGGCTAGCGGGGGGGATGGGGCAGATACGCAGTATTTT
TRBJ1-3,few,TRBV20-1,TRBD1,CSAARDSSGNTIYF,TGCAGTGCCGCTCGGGACAGCTCTGGAAACACCATATATTTT
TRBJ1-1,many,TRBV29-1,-,CSADANTEAFF,TGCAGCGCCGACGCGAACACTGAAGCTTTCTTT
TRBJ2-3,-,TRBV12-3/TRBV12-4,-,CASSSSIATDTQYF,TGTGCCAGCAGTTCCTCGATCGCCACAGATACGCAGTATTTT
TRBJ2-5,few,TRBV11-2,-,CASSFAPGYQETQYF,TGTGCCAGCAGCTTTGCCCCAGGATACCAAGAGACCCAGTACTTC
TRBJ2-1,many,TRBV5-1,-,CASSLAQGGMSYEQFF,TGCGCCAGCAGCTTGGCCCAGGGGGGCATGTCGTATGAGCAGTTCTTC
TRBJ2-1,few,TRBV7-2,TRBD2,CASSPPGLAVYNEQFF,TGTGCCAGCAGCCCCCCGGGACTAGCGGTTTACAATGAGCAGTTCTTC
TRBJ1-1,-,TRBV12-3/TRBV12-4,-,CASSWIPNTEAFF,TGTGCCAGCAGTTGGATCCCGAACACTGAAGCTTTCTTT
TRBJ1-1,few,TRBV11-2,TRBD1,CASRGTGTDTEAFF,TGTGCCAGCAGAGGGACAGGGACGGACACTGAAGCTTTCTTT
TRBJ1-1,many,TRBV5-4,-,CASSRDGGGDTEAFF,TGTGCCAGCAGCAGGGACGGGGGCGGGGACACTGAAGCTTTCTTT
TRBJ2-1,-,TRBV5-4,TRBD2,CASSSSGTNNEQFF,TGTGCCAGCAGCTCGTCCGGGACTAACAATGAGCAGTTCTTC
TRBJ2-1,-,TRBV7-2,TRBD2,CASSFLAGSGNEQFF,TGTGCCAGCAGCTTTTTAGCGGGGTCGGGCAATGAGCAGTTCTTC
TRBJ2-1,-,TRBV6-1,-,CASSEAGWALNEQFF,TGTGCCAGTAGTGAGGCAGGTTGGGCCCTCAATGAGCAGTTCTTC
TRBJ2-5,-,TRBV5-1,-,CASSSGTGKETQYF,TGCGCCAGCAGCTCTGGGACGGGGAAAGAGACCCAGTACTTC
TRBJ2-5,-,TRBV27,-,CASSFVHGLQETQYF,TGTGCCAGCAGTTTCGTACACGGCCTTCAAGAGACCCAGTACTTC
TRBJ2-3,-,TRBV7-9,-,CASSPIGLGTDTQYF,TGTGCCAGCAGCCCTATTGGGCTAGGCACAGATACGCAGTATTTT
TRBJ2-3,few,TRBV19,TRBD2,CASSTPTSGSVDTQYF,TGTGCCAGTAGTACGCCGACTAGCGGGAGTGTTGATACGCAGTATTTT
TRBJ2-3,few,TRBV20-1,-,CSAKLPGDTQYF,TGCAGTGCTAAGCTTCCGGGAGATACGCAGTATTTT